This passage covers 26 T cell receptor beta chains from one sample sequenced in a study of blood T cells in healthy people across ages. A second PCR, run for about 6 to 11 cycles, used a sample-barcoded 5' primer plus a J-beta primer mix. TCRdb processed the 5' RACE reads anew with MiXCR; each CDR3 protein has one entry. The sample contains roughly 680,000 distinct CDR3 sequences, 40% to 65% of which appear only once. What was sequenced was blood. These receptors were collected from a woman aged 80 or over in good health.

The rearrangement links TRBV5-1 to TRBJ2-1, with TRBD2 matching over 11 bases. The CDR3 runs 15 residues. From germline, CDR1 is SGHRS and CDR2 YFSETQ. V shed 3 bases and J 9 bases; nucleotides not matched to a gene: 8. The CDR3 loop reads CASSSDSGGAPEQFF. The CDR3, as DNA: TGCGCCAGCAGCTCGGATAGCGGGGGGGCCCCTGAGCAGTTCTTC.

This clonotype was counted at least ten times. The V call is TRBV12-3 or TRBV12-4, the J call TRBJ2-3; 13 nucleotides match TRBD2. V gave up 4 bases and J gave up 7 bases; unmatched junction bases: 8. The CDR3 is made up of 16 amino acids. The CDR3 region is CASSSPGLAGRHTQYF. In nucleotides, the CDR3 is TGTGCCAGCAGTTCGCCGGGACTAGCGGGAAGACATACGCAGTATTTT.

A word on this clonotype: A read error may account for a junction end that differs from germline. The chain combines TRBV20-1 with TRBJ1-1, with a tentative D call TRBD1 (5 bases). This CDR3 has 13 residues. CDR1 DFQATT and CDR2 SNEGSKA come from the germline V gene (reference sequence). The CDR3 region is CGARRGRVTEAFF. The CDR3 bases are TGCGGTGCTAGGCGGGGGAGGGTCACTGAAGCTTTCTTT.

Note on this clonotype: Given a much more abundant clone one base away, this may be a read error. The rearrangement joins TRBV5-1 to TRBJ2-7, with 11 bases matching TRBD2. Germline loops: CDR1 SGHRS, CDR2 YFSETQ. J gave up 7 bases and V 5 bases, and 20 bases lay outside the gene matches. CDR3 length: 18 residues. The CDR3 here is CASSSGFPLAGGGDEQYF. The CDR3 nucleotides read TGCGCCAGCAGTTCAGGTTTCCCGCTAGCGGGAGGCGGCGATGAGCAGTACTTC.

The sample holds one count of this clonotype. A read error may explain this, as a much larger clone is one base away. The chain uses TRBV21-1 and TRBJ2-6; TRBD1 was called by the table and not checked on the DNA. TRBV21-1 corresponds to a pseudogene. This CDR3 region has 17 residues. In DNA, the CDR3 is TGTGCCAGCAGCAAATTAGACAGTCCCTCTGGGGCCAACGCCCTGACTTTC. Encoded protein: CASSKLDSPSGANALTF.

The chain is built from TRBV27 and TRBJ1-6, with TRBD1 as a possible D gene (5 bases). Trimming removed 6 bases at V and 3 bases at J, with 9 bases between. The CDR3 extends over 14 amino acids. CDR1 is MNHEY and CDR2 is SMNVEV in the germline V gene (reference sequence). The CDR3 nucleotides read TGTGCCAGCAGCGAGGGGAACTATAATTCACCCCTCCACTTT. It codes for CASSEGNYNSPLHF.

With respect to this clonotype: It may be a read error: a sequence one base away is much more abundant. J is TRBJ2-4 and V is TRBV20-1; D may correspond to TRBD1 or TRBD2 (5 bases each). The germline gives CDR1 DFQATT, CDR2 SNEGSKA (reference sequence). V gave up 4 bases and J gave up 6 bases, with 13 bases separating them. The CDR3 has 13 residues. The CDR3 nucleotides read TGCAGTGCTAAGTTGGGGACCCGAAACATTCAGTACTTC. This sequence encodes CSAKLGTRNIQYF.

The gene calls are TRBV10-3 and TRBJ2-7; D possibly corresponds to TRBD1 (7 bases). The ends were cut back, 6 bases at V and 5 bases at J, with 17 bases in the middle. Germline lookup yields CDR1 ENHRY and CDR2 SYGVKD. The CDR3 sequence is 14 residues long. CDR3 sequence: CAISRQGGSDEQYF. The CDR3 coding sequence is TGTGCCATCAGCCGACAGGGAGGATCGGACGAGCAGTACTTC.

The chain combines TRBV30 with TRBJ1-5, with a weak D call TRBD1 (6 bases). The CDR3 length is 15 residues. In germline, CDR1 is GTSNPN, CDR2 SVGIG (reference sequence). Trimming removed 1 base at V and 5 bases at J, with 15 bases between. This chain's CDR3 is CAWSGRGGGHQPQHF. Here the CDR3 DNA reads TGTGCCTGGAGTGGGCGGGGTGGGGGCCATCAGCCCCAGCATTTT.

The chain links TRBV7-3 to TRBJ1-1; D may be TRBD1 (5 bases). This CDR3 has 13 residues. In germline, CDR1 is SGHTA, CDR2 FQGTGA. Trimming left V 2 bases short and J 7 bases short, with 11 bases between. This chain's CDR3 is CASSLFGGSEAFF. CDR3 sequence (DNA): TGTGCCAGCAGCTTATTTGGGGGGAGTGAAGCTTTCTTT.

The CDR3 reads CASSDSTSGIRGEKLFF. CDR3 nucleotides: TGTGCCAGCAGTGACTCGACATCGGGGATACGGGGTGAAAAACTGTTTTTT. V gene TRBV27 combines with J gene TRBJ1-4; D remains ambiguous. V lost 5 bases to trimming and J lost 7 bases, with 23 bases between them. The CDR3 has 17 amino acids. In germline, CDR1 is MNHEY, CDR2 SMNVEV (reference sequence).

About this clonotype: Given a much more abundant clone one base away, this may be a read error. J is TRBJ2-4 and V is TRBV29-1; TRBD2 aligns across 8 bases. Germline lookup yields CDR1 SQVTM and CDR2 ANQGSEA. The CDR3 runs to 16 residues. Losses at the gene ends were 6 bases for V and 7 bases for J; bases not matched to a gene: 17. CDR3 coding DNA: TGCAGCGTGGAGACTAAGCGGGGGATTAAAGGGAACATTCAGTACTTC. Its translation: CSVETKRGIKGNIQYF.

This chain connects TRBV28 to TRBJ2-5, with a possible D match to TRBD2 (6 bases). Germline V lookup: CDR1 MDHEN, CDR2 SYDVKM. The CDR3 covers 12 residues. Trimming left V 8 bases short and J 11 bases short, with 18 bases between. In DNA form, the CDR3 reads TGTGCCAGCGGGTGGAGGGAGGATGGGCAGTACTTC. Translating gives CASGWREDGQYF.

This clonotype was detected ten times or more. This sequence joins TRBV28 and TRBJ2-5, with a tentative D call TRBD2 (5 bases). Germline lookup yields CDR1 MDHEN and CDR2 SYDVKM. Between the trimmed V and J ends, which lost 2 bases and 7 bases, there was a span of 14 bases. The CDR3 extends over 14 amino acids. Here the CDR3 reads CASSLGGLSGTQYF. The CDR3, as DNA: TGTGCCAGCAGTTTAGGAGGCCTCTCAGGGACCCAGTACTTC. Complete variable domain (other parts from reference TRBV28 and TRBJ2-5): DVKVTQSSRYLVKRTGEKVFLECVQDMDHENMFWYRQDPGLGLRLIYFSYDVKMKEKGDIPEGYSVSREKKERFSLILESASTNQTSMYLCASSLGGLSGTQYFGPGTRLLVL.

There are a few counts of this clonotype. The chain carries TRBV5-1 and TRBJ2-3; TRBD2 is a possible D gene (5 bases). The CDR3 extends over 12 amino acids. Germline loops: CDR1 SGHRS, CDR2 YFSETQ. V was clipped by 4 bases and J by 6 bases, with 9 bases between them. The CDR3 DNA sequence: TGCGCCAGCAGCGGGAGCCGGGATACGCAGTATTTT. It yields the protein CASSGSRDTQYF.

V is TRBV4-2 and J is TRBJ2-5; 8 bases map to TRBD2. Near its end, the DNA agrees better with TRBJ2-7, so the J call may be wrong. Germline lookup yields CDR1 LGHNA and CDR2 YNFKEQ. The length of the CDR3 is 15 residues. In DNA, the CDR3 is TGTGCCAGCAGCCAAATAGCGGGAAGTACCTACGAGCAGTACTTC. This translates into CASSQIAGSTYEQYF.

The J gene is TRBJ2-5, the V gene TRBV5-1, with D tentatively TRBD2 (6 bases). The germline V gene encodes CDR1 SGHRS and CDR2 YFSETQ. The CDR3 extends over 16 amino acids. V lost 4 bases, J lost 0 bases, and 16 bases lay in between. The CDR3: CASSLYLGGNQETQYF. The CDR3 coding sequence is TGCGCCAGCAGCCTATACCTCGGGGGAAACCAAGAGACCCAGTACTTC.

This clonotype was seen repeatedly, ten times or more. The CDR3 nucleotides read TGTGCAGCTGGGGGCCCGGGCGATGAGCAGTTCTTC. Its protein product is CAAGGPGDEQFF. The rearrangement joins TRBV10-3 to TRBJ2-1; D is possibly TRBD1 (6 bases). Germline CDR1 ENHRY, CDR2 SYGVKD. CDR3 length: 12 amino acids.

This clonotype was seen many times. The chain's CDR3 is CASSPLRDVKNIQYF. The CDR3 region has the DNA TGTGCCAGCTCACCGTTGCGGGACGTCAAAAACATTCAGTACTTC. This rearrangement joins TRBV18 to TRBJ2-4; a weak D match, TRBD2 (6 bases). The CDR3 runs to 15 residues. V was shortened by 3 bases and J by 3 bases, with 12 bases between the two germline ends. The germline CDR1 and CDR2 sequences are KGHSH and LQKENI.

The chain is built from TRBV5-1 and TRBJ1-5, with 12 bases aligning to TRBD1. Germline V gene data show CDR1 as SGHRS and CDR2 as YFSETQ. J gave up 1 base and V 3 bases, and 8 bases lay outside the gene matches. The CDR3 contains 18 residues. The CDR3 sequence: CASSWRGQGARSNQPQHF. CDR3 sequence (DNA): TGCGCCAGCAGCTGGCGGGGACAGGGGGCAAGGAGCAATCAGCCCCAGCATTTT.

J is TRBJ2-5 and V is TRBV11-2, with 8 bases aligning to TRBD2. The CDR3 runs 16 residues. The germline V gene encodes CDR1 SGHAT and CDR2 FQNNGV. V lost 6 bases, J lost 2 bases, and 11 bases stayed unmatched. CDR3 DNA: TGTGCCAGCAGTTGGGGGTCGAGCGGGGGACAAGAGACCCAGTACTTC. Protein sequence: CASSWGSSGGQETQYF.

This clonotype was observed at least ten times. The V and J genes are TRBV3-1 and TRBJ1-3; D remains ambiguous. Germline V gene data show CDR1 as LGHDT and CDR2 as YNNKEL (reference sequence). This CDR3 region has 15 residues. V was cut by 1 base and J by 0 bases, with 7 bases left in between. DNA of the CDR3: TGTGCCAGCAGCCAAGTAGTAACCTCTGGAAACACCATATATTTT. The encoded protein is CASSQVVTSGNTIYF. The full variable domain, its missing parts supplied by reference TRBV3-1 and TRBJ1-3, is DTAVSQTPKYLVTQMGNDKSIKCEQNLGHDTMYWYKQDSKKFLKIMFSYNNKELIINETVPNRFSPKSPDKAHLNLHINSLELGDSAVYFCASSQVVTSGNTIYFGEGSWLTVV.

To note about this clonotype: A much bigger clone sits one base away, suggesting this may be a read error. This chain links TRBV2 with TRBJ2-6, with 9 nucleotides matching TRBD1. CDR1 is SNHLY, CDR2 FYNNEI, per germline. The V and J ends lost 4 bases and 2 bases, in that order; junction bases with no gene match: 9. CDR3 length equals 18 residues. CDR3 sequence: CASSGGTGRFAGANVLTF. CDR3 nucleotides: TGTGCCAGCAGTGGGGGGACAGGGCGTTTCGCTGGGGCCAACGTCCTGACTTTC.

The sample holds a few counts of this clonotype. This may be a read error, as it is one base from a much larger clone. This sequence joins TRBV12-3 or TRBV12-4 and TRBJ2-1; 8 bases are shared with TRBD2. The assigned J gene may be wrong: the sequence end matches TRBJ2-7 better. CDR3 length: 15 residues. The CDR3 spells CASRVAGISYNEQYF. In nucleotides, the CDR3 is TGTGCCAGCAGAGTAGCGGGGATCTCCTACAATGAGCAGTACTTC.

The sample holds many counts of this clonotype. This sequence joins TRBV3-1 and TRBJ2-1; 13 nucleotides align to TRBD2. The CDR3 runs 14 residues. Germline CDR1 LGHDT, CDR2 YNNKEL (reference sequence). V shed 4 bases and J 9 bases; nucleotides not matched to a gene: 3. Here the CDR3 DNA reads TGTGCCAGCAGCCGGACTAGCGGGAGCTCTGAGCAGTTCTTC. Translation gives CASSRTSGSSEQFF.

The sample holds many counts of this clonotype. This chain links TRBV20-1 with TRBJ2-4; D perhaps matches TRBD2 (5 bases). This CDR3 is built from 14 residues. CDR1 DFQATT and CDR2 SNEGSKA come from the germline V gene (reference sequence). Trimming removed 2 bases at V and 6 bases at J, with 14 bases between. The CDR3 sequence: CSARSPRDRNIQYF. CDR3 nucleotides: TGCAGTGCTAGATCACCTCGGGATAGAAACATTCAGTACTTC.